Listed here are 26 T cell receptor beta chains from one sample, sequenced in a study of T cells in Graves' hyperthyroidism and ophthalmopathy. Amplification yielded TCR beta CDR3 regions, with RNA transcripts as the source. TCR CDR3 underwent first-round RT-PCR with the HTBI primer set. TCRdb called the multiplex PCR reads again in MiXCR, with one record for every CDR3 protein. This table holds about 330,000 distinct CDR3 sequences, about an eighth found once. The sequenced material came from blood. These receptor sequences come from a middle-aged woman with Graves' ophthalmopathy.

This clonotype was recorded at least ten times. This chain joins TRBV20-1 and TRBJ2-5, with 8 positions matching TRBD1. This CDR3 spans 15 amino acids. CDR1 and CDR2 (germline): DFQATT, SNEGSKA (reference sequence). This CDR3 is CSAPKQGGPRETQYF. The CDR3 DNA is TGCAGCGCGCCCAAACAGGGGGGCCCTAGAGAGACCCAGTACTTC.

This clonotype was found many times. The chain's CDR3 is CASSTLGRMNTEAFF. In DNA form, the CDR3 reads TGTGCCAGCAGCACCTTGGGGCGGATGAACACTGAAGCTTTCTTT. V gene TRBV7-9 combines with J gene TRBJ1-1; tentative D call: TRBD1 (5 bases). Germline CDR1 SEHNR, CDR2 FQNEAQ (reference sequence). The length of the CDR3 is 15 residues. Trimming removed 5 bases from V and 0 bases from J, with 13 bases in between.

This clonotype was counted many times. The genes are TRBV7-2 and TRBJ1-5; a possible D gene is TRBD1 (5 bases). CDR3 length: 14 amino acids. From germline, CDR1 is SGHTA and CDR2 FQGNSA. Between the trimmed V and J ends, which lost 4 bases and 1 base, there was a span of 8 bases. The CDR3 nucleotides read TGTGCCAGCAGCTCGGACACCAGCAATCAGCCCCAGCATTTT. It translates to CASSSDTSNQPQHF.

V and J are TRBV20-1 and TRBJ1-2; 11 nucleotides align to TRBD1. CDR3 length: 15 amino acids. J gave up 6 bases and V 2 bases, and 8 bases lay outside the gene matches. Germline V gives CDR1 DFQATT, CDR2 SNEGSKA (reference sequence). CDR3 residues: CSARSSGTGGDGYTF. CDR3 coding DNA: TGCAGTGCTAGAAGCTCGGGGACAGGGGGTGATGGCTACACCTTC.

This clonotype was seen many times. The rearrangement links TRBV20-1 to TRBJ2-3; D is perhaps TRBD2 (6 bases). Germline CDR1 reads DFQATT; CDR2 reads SNEGSKA (reference sequence). Trimming took 5 bases from V and 3 from J, leaving 18 bases between them. The CDR3 covers 15 residues. CDR3 sequence: CSAPLPELATDTQYF. The CDR3 nucleotides read TGCAGTGCTCCGCTGCCCGAACTAGCTACAGATACGCAGTATTTT.

The rearrangement uses TRBV20-1 and TRBJ2-3, with unresolved D. The ends were cut back, 6 bases at V and 2 bases at J, with 21 bases in the middle. Germline CDR1 reads DFQATT; CDR2 reads SNEGSKA (reference sequence). There are 16 residues in the CDR3. CDR3 region: CSALPIDLEYTDTQYF. The CDR3 DNA reads TGCAGTGCCCTCCCAATTGATCTTGAGTACACAGATACGCAGTATTTT.

This clonotype occurred many times. The rearrangement links TRBV6-1 to TRBJ1-6; D gene unclear. V was trimmed by 5 bases and J by 12 bases, leaving 11 bases between them. CDR1 is MNHNS, CDR2 SASEGT, per germline. The CDR3 runs to 12 residues. CDR3: CASSLYLQPLHF. Here the CDR3 DNA reads TGTGCCAGCAGTTTATACCTTCAACCCCTCCACTTT.

This clonotype was picked up many times. The chain carries TRBV4-1 and TRBJ2-1; TRBD1 matches at 8 bases. CDR3 length equals 14 residues. V shed 3 bases and J 8 bases; nucleotides not matched to a gene: 6. Per the germline V gene, CDR1 is MGHRA and CDR2 is YSYEKL. CDR3 sequence (DNA): TGCGCCAGCAGCCATCCGGACAGGGCATATGAGCAGTTCTTC. Translation gives CASSHPDRAYEQFF.

The CDR3 DNA is TGTGCCAGCAGCTTAGGACGAGCGGTCTACGAGCAGTACTTC. Translating gives CASSLGRAVYEQYF. The gene calls are TRBV11-2 and TRBJ2-7; perhaps TRBD2 as D (5 bases). V dropped 1 base and J dropped 3 bases, with 10 bases sitting between them. Germline V lookup: CDR1 SGHAT, CDR2 FQNNGV. The CDR3 is 14 amino acids. Looking up the rest from reference TRBV11-2 and TRBJ2-7 gives the full variable domain: EAGVAQSPRYKIIEKRQSVAFWCNPISGHATLYWYQQILGQGPKLLIQFQNNGVVDDSQLPKDRFSAERLKGVDSTLKIQPAKLEDSAVYLCASSLGRAVYEQYFGPGTRLTVT.

This clonotype was counted ten times or more. This chain joins TRBV29-1 and TRBJ2-1, with TRBD2 matching 9 bases. There are 15 residues in the CDR3. V was clipped by 1 base and J by 8 bases; unmatched bases: 9. CDR1 SQVTM and CDR2 ANQGSEA come from the germline V gene. In nucleotides, the CDR3 is TGCAGCGTTGAAGCCGCCTGGACTAGCGTTCATGAGCAGTTCTTC. Protein: CSVEAAWTSVHEQFF.

This chain's CDR3 is CASSLNRDWYTF. Here the CDR3 DNA reads TGTGCCAGCTCCCTCAACAGGGACTGGTACACCTTC. The rearrangement uses TRBV18 and TRBJ1-2, with D possibly being TRBD1 (6 bases). From germline, CDR1 is KGHSH and CDR2 LQKENI. The CDR3 length is 12 residues. V lost 6 bases and J 11 bases, leaving 16 bases between the germline ends.

The chain joins TRBV6-1 to TRBJ2-7; TRBD1 or TRBD2 may be the D gene (6 bases each). The germline V and J ends were trimmed by 2 bases and 2 bases, with 13 bases remaining between them. CDR1 MNHNS and CDR2 SASEGT come from the germline V gene. The CDR3 sequence is 15 residues long. In DNA form, the CDR3 reads TGTGCCAGCAGTGAATGGTCGGGGGCTACCTACGAGCAGTACTTC. This gives the protein CASSEWSGATYEQYF.

This clonotype has ten or more counts. The CDR3 DNA reads as TGTGCCAGCAGCCAATTGGTCAGTAATAGCAATCAGCCCCAGCATTTT. This gives the protein CASSQLVSNSNQPQHF. This chain joins TRBV16 and TRBJ1-5; D call uncertain. Germline CDR1 KGHSY, CDR2 FQNENV. V was clipped by 1 base and J by 0 bases, with 10 bases between them. The CDR3 is made up of 16 amino acids.

This clonotype was counted many times. The gene calls are TRBV6-5 and TRBJ1-2; D gene ambiguous. CDR3 length equals 15 residues. The germline V gene has CDR1 MNHEY and CDR2 SVGAGI. Deletions cut 0 bases from V and 4 bases from J, with 12 bases between. This CDR3 is CASSYSVGFGYGYTF. CDR3 bases: TGTGCCAGCAGTTACTCGGTGGGATTCGGCTATGGCTACACCTTC.

This clonotype has at least ten counts. The gene calls are TRBV2 and TRBJ2-2; D might be TRBD1 (6 bases). The V end lost 5 bases, the J end lost 1 base, and 8 bases lay between the germline ends. The CDR3 length is 14 residues. Germline-derived CDR1 and CDR2 are SNHLY and FYNNEI. For the CDR3, the DNA is TGTGCCAGCAGTTGGACAGAGAACACCGGGGAGCTGTTTTTT. Translating it yields CASSWTENTGELFF.

The chain uses TRBV5-4 and TRBJ1-2; the D is unclear. Trimming cost V 0 bases and J 6 bases, with 18 bases left between them. CDR3 length: 16 amino acids. Germline V gene sequence: CDR1 SGHNT, CDR2 YYREEE (reference sequence). CDR3 bases: TGTGCCAGCAGCTTGGGAGGTATCGGTGCCTACAATGGCTACACCTTC. Translating it yields CASSLGGIGAYNGYTF. The whole variable domain, remainder taken from reference TRBV5-4 and TRBJ1-2, is ETGVTQSPTHLIKTRGQQVTLRCSSQSGHNTVSWYQQALGQGPQFIFQYYREEENGRGNFPPRFSGLQFPNYSSELNVNALELDDSALYLCASSLGGIGAYNGYTFGSGTRLTVV.

The CDR3 DNA is TGTGCCAGCAGTCCCGGGACAAACCTCTACGAGCAGTACTTC. It is translated as CASSPGTNLYEQYF. The V and J genes are TRBV28 and TRBJ2-7, with a possible D match to TRBD1 (6 bases). The CDR3 length is 14 residues. V was cut by 5 bases and J by 3 bases, with 14 bases left in between. Per germline, CDR1 MDHEN and CDR2 SYDVKM.

This clonotype was seen a few times. Germline and junction disagree at one end, which may indicate a read error. As DNA, the CDR3 is TGTGCCAGCAGCCCTAGGGAGGGGGCCAGCACTGAAGCTCTCTTT. It translates to CASSPREGASTEALF. The chain links TRBV7-8 to TRBJ1-1; 7 positions agree with TRBD1. Germline V CDR1 and CDR2: SGHVS, FQNEAQ. The CDR3 is 15 residues long.

This clonotype showed up many times. V gene TRBV11-3 combines with J gene TRBJ1-1; D ambiguous. The V and J ends lost 1 base and 8 bases respectively, with 11 bases between them. Per the germline V gene, CDR1 is SGHNT and CDR2 is YENEEA. The CDR3 has 13 amino acids. The CDR3 DNA sequence: TGTGCCAGCAGCTTAGGGGGTACCTGGGAAGCTTTCTTT. As protein: CASSLGGTWEAFF.

Only a few counts were recorded for this clonotype. This sequence joins TRBV6-1 and TRBJ2-5; TRBD2 aligns across 9 bases. Germline V gene sequence: CDR1 MNHNS, CDR2 SASEGT. The CDR3 is made up of 15 amino acids. The V segment lost 6 bases and the J segment 3 bases; nucleotides outside the gene matches: 8. The CDR3 nucleotides read TGTGCCAGCAGCGCAGTAGCGGGGGTAAAAGAGACCCAGTACTTC. Residues: CASSAVAGVKETQYF.

The table lists this clonotype with many counts. The J gene is TRBJ2-2, the V gene TRBV28, with a tentative D call TRBD1 (6 bases). Germline values: CDR1 MDHEN, CDR2 SYDVKM. This CDR3 contains 16 residues. V was clipped by 11 bases and J by 7 bases, with 26 bases between them. CDR3 amino acids: CAAKGGWPGEIGELFF. CDR3 coding DNA: TGTGCCGCAAAAGGGGGATGGCCTGGGGAGATCGGGGAGCTGTTTTTT.

This clonotype was counted only a few times. The CDR3 region is CASSGWGHYNEQFF. The DNA of the CDR3 is TGTGCCAGTAGTGGATGGGGGCATTACAATGAGCAGTTCTTC. The genes are TRBV19 and TRBJ2-1; maybe TRBD1 (6 bases). CDR1 is LNHDA, CDR2 SQIVND, per germline (reference sequence). The V gene lost 5 bases and the J gene lost 4 bases, with 12 bases spanning the gap. The CDR3 is 14 amino acids.

This clonotype was detected ten times or more. The chain uses TRBV6-1 and TRBJ2-1, with D perhaps matching TRBD2 (5 bases). V lost 4 bases and J lost 0, with 13 bases in between. Looked up from germline, CDR1 is MNHNS and CDR2 is SASEGT. This CDR3 spans 16 amino acids. CDR3: CASSVTILSSYNEQFF. CDR3 DNA sequence: TGTGCCAGCAGTGTGACTATTCTGAGCTCCTACAATGAGCAGTTCTTC.

The chain combines TRBV10-2 with TRBJ1-5, with a weak D call TRBD1 (5 bases). From germline, CDR1 is WSHSY and CDR2 SAAADI. V was pared by 6 bases and J by 0 bases, with 9 bases between. CDR3 length: 14 amino acids. The CDR3 DNA is TGCGCCAGCAGCAGGGTTTATAGCAATCAGCCCCAGCATTTT. This codes for CASSRVYSNQPQHF.

In its sample, this clonotype was seen many times. CDR3 nucleotide sequence: TGTGCCACCAGTGACGCCGGGACAGACTACCAAGAGACCCAGTACTTC. It codes for CATSDAGTDYQETQYF. This chain uses TRBV24-1 with TRBJ2-5, with 7 bases lining up with TRBD1. Per the germline V gene, CDR1 is KGHDR and CDR2 is SFDVKD. J lost 0 bases, V lost 4 bases, and 7 bases had no gene match. CDR3 size: 16 residues.

Many counts were recorded for this clonotype. The chain has TRBV3-1 and TRBJ1-2; D perhaps matches TRBD1 (5 bases). V lost 5 bases and J lost 5, with 12 bases in between. Looked up from germline, CDR1 is LGHDT and CDR2 is YNNKEL (reference sequence). The CDR3 runs to 13 residues. The CDR3 bases are TGTGCCAGCAGCTCACCAGGACATTATGGCTACACCTTC. Translating it yields CASSSPGHYGYTF.